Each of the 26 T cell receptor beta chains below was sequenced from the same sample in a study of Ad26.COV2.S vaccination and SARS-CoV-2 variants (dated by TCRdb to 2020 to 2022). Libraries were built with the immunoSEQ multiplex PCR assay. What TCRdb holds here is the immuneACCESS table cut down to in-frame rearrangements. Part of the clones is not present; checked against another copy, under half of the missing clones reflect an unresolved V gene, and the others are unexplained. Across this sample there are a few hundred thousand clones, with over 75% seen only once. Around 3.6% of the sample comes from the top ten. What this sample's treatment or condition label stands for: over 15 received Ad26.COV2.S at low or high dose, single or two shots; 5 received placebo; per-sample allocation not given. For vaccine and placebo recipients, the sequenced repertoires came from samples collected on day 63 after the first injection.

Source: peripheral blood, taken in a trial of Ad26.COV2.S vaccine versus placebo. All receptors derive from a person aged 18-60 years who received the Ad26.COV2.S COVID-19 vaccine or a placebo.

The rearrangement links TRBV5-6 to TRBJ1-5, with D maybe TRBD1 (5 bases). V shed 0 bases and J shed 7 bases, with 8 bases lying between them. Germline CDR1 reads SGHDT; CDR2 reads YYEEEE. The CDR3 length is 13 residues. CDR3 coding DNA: TGTGCCAGCAGCTTGGCAGGGCACCAGCCCCAGCATTTT. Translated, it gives CASSLAGHQPQHF.

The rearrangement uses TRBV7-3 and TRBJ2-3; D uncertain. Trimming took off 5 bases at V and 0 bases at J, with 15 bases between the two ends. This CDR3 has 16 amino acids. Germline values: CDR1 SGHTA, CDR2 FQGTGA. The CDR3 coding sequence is TGTGCCAGCAGCCCGAAGGGCAGTTTTAGCACAGATACGCAGTATTTT. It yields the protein CASSPKGSFSTDTQYF.

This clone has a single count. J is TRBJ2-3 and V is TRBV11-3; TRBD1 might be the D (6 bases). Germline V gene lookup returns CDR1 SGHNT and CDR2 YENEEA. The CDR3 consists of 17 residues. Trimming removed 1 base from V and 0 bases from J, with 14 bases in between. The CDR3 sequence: CASSLGGTSPSTDTQYF. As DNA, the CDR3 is TGTGCCAGCAGCTTAGGGGGGACAAGTCCTAGCACAGATACGCAGTATTTT.

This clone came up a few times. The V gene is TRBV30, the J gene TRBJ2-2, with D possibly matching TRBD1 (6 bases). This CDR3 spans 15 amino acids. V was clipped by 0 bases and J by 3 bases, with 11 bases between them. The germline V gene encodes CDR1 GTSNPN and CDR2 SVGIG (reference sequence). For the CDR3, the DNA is TGTGCCTGGAGTGTCCCCCGGACAGACACCGGGGAGCTGTTTTTT. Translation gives CAWSVPRTDTGELFF.

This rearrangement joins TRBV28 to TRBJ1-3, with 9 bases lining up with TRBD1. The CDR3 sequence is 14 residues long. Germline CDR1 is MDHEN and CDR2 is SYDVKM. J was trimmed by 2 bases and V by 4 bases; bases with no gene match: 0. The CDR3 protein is CASSYRGPGNTIYF. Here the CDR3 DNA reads TGTGCCAGCAGTTACAGGGGGCCTGGAAACACCATATATTTT.

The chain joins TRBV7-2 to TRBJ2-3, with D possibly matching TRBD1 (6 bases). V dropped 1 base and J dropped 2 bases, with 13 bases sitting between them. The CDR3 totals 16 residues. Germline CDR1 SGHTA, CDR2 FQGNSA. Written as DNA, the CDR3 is TGTGCCAGCAGCTTAGTTCCTGGGGGCGACACAGATACGCAGTATTTT. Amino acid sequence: CASSLVPGGDTDTQYF.

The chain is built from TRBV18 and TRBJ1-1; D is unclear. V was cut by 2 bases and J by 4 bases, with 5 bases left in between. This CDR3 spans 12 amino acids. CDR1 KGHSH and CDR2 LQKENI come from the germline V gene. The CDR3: CASSPGFTEAFF. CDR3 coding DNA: TGTGCCAGCTCACCAGGGTTCACTGAAGCTTTCTTT.

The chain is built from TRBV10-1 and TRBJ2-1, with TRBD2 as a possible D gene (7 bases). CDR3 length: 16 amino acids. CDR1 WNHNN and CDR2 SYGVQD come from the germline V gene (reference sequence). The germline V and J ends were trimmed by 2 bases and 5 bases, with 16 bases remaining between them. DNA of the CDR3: TGCGCCAGCAGTGAGATGAGGGTGGGGGGGCACAATGAGCAGTTCTTC. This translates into CASSEMRVGGHNEQFF.

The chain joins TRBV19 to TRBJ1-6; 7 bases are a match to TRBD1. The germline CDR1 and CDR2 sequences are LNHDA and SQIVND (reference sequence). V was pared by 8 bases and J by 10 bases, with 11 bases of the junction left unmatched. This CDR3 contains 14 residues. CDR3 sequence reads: CASGGRQGSSPLHF. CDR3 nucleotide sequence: TGTGCCAGTGGCGGAAGACAGGGTTCATCACCCCTCCACTTT.

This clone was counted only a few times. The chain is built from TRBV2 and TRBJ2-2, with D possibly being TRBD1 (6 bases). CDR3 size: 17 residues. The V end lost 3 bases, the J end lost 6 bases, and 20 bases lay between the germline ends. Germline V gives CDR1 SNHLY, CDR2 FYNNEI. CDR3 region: CASSDLAQGWLAGELFF. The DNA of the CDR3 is TGTGCCAGCAGTGATTTAGCTCAGGGGTGGCTCGCCGGGGAGCTGTTTTTT.

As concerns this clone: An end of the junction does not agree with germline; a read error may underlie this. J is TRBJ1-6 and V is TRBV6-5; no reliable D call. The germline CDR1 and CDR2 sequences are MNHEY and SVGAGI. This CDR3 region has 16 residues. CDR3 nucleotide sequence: TGTGCCAGCAGTTACTCTAGGACGGGCTATGATTCACCCCTCCACTTT. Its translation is CASSYSRTGYDSPLHF.

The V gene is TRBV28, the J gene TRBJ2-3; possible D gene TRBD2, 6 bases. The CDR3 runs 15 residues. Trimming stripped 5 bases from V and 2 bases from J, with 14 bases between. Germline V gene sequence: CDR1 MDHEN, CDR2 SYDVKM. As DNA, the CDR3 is TGTGCCAGCAGTCACCGACGGGGGTTCACAGATACGCAGTATTTT. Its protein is CASSHRRGFTDTQYF.

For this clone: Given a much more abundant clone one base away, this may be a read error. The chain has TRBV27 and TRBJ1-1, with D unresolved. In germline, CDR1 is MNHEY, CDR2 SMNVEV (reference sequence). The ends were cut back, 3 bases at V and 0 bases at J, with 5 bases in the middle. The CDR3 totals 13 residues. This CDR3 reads CASSLAMNTEAFF. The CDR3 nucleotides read TGTGCCAGCAGTTTGGCCATGAACACTGAAGCTTTCTTT.

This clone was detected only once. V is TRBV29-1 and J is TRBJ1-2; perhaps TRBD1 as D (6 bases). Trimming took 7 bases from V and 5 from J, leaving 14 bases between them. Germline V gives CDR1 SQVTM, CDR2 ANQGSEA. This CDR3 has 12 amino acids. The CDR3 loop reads CSAMTGTYGYTF. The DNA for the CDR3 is TGCAGCGCCATGACAGGAACTTATGGCTACACCTTC.

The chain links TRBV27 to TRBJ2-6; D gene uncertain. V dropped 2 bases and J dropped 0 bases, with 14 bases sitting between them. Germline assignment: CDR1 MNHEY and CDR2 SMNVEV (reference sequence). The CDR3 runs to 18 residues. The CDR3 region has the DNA TGTGCCAGCAGTTTACGCCTCGTAGCAGGCTCTGGGGCCAACGTCCTGACTTTC. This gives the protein CASSLRLVAGSGANVLTF.

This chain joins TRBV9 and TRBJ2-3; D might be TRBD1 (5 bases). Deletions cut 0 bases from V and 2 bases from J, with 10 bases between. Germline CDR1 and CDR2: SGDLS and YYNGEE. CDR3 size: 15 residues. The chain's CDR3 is CASSVEPGLTDTQYF. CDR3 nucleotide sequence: TGTGCCAGCAGCGTAGAGCCAGGGCTCACAGATACGCAGTATTTT.

CDR3 coding DNA: TGTGCCAGCAGCCAAGAGCCTCGCGAGCAGTACTTC. Residues: CASSQEPREQYF. The V gene is TRBV3-1 (or the pseudogene TRBV3-2), the J gene TRBJ2-7; D is unresolved. The CDR3 spans 12 residues. The germline V gene has CDR1 LGHDT and CDR2 YNNKEL (reference sequence). V was pared by 0 bases and J by 6 bases, with 6 bases between.

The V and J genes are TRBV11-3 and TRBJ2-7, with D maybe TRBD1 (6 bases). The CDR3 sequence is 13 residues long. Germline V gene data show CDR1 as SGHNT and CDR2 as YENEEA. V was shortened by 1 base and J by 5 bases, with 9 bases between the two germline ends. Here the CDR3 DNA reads TGTGCCAGCAGCTTAGTCGGGGACAACGAGCAGTACTTC. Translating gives CASSLVGDNEQYF.

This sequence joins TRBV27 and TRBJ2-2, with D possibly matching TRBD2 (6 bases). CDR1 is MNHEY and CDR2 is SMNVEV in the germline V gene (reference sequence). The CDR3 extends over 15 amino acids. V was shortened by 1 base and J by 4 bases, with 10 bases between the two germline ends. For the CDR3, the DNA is TGTGCCAGCAGTTTATGGGAGGCGGGCACCGGGGAGCTGTTTTTT. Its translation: CASSLWEAGTGELFF.

In nucleotides, the CDR3 is TGTGCCAGCATGGGAGATGGAAACACCATATATTTT. Translated: CASMGDGNTIYF. The chain is built from TRBV3-1 (or the pseudogene TRBV3-2) and TRBJ1-3; D unclear. The V gene's germline CDR1 is LGHDT and CDR2 YNNKEL (reference sequence). Trimming pared 7 bases from V and 3 bases from J, leaving 7 bases between. This CDR3 region has 12 residues.

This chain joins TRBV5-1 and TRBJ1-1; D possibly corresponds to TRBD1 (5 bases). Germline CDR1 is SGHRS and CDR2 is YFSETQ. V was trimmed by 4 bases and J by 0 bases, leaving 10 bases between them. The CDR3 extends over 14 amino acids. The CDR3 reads CASSKQDMNTEAFF. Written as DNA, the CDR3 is TGCGCCAGCAGCAAACAGGACATGAACACTGAAGCTTTCTTT.

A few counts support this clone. DNA of the CDR3: TGTGCCAGCAGCCCCACCGGTAGGACGAACACCGGGGAGCTGTTTTTT. This gives the protein CASSPTGRTNTGELFF. The chain combines TRBV9 with TRBJ2-2; D not resolved. V was shortened by 4 bases and J by 0 bases, with 13 bases between the two germline ends. Germline CDR1 and CDR2: SGDLS and YYNGEE. The CDR3 sequence is 16 residues long.

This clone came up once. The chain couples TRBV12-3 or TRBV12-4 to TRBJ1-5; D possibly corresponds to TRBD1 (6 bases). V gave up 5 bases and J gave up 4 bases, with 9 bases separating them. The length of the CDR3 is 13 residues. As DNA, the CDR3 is TGTGCCAGCAGTCTCGGGACAAATCAGCCCCAGCATTTT. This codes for CASSLGTNQPQHF.

The CDR3 DNA reads as TGTGCCAGCAGCGTGCCACAGGGGCTTAACACTGAAGCTTTCTTT. Translated: CASSVPQGLNTEAFF. This chain joins TRBV9 and TRBJ1-1, with 7 bases that match TRBD1. V shed 2 bases, J shed 2 bases, and the junction held 6 bases outside the gene matches. Germline CDR1 reads SGDLS; CDR2 reads YYNGEE. CDR3 length: 15 residues.

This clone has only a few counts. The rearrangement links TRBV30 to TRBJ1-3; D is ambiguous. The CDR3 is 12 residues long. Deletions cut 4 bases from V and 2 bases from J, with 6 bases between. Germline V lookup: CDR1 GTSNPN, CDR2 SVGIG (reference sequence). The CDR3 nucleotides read TGTGCCTGGAAAACAGCTGGAAACACCATATATTTT. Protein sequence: CAWKTAGNTIYF.

In DNA form, the CDR3 reads TGTGCCAGCAGCTTAGCCCCCGATCTTCTGGACAGGGAAGCTTTCTTT. Protein sequence: CASSLAPDLLDREAFF. This chain links TRBV7-9 with TRBJ1-1; TRBD1 matches at 7 bases. Germline CDR1 SEHNR, CDR2 FQNEAQ (reference sequence). V shed 0 bases and J 8 bases; nucleotides not matched to a gene: 12. The CDR3 extends over 16 amino acids.